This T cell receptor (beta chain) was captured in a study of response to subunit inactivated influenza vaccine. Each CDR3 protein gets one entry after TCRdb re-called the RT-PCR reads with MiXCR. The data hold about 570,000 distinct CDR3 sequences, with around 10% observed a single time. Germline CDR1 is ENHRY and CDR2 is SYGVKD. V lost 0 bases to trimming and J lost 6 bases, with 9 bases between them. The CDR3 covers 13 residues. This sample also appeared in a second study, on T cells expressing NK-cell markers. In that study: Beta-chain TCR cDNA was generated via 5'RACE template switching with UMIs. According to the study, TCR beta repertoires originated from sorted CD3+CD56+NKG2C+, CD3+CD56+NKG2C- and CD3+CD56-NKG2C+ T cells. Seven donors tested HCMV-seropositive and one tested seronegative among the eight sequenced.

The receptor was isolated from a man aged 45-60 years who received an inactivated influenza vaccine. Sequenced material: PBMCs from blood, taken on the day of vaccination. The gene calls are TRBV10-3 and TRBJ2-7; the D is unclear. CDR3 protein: CAISESGLVEQYF. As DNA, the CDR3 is TGTGCCATCAGTGAGTCTGGGCTCGTCGAGCAGTACTTC.